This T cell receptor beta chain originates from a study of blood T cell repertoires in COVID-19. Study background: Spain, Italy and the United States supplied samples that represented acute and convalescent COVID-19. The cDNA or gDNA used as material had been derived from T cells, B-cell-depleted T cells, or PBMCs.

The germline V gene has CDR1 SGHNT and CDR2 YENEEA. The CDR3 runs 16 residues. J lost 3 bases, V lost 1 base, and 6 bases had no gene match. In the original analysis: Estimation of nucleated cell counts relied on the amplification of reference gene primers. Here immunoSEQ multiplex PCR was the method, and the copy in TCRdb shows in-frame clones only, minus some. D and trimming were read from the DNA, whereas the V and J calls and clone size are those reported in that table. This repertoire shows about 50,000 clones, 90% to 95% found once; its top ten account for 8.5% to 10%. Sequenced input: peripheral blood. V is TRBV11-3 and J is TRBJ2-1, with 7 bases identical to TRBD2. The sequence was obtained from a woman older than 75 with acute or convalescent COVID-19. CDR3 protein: CASSLGLAELYNEQFF. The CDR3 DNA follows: TGTGCCAGCAGCTTAGGGCTAGCGGAGCTCTACAATGAGCAGTTCTTC.